The 27 T cell receptor beta chains presented below share a single source sample, sequenced in a study of CD4+ T cells in melanoma. Sequenced by immunoSEQ multiplex PCR; TCRdb stores in-frame clones only, minus some. The data show around 130,000 clones, approximately 91% seen once. Every receptor here comes from a human donor with melanoma.

Notes on this clone: Different DNA sequences within this sample yield the same CDR3. The chain recombines TRBV6-5 with TRBJ2-3; D possibly uses TRBD1 or TRBD2 (5 bases each). The CDR3 loop spans 14 amino acids. Trimming shortened V by 6 bases and J by 2 bases, and 12 bases separated the two germline ends. Germline CDR1 reads MNHEY; CDR2 reads SVGAGI. For the CDR3, the DNA is TGTGCCAGCAGCCCCGGGGCCTACACAGATACGCAGTATTTT. This translates into CASSPGAYTDTQYF.

This chain uses TRBV6-4 with TRBJ1-5, with a tentative D call TRBD1 (5 bases). CDR1 and CDR2 (germline): MRHNA, SNTAGT. The V end lost 4 bases, the J end lost 7 bases, and 17 bases lay between the germline ends. This CDR3 spans 15 amino acids. The DNA for the CDR3 is TGTGCCAGCAGTGCCATCGGGGGGAGTGGGCAGCCCCAGCATTTT. Encoded protein: CASSAIGGSGQPQHF.

The V gene is TRBV19, the J gene TRBJ2-4; a weak D match, TRBD1 (5 bases). This CDR3 has 15 residues. Trimming left V 4 bases short and J 6 bases short, with 16 bases between. Germline V gene data show CDR1 as LNHDA and CDR2 as SQIVND (reference sequence). Here the CDR3 reads CASSSGHMFANIQYF. CDR3 DNA: TGTGCCAGTAGTAGTGGACATATGTTCGCAAACATTCAGTACTTC.

In DNA, the CDR3 is TGTGCCAGCAGCCAGGGACGGAACTCTGGAAACACCATATATTTT. Protein sequence: CASSQGRNSGNTIYF. The rearrangement links TRBV14 to TRBJ1-3, with a weak D call TRBD1 (5 bases). V was cut by 3 bases and J by 0 bases, with 9 bases left in between. In germline, CDR1 is SGHDN, CDR2 FVKESK. The CDR3 loop spans 15 amino acids.

The rearrangement links TRBV27 to TRBJ1-4; 10 bases align to TRBD1. This CDR3 comprises 17 residues. With V trimmed by 5 bases and J by 8 bases, 14 bases remained unmatched. The germline V gene encodes CDR1 MNHEY and CDR2 SMNVEV (reference sequence). CDR3 region: CASSPTGGISYWEKLFF. In DNA, the CDR3 is TGTGCCAGCAGTCCGACAGGGGGCATATCATATTGGGAAAAACTGTTTTTT.

Only a few counts were recorded for this clone. The rearrangement joins TRBV5-4 to TRBJ1-3; no definite D call. The CDR3 length is 16 residues. V lost 3 bases and J lost 0, with 13 bases in between. Germline lookup yields CDR1 SGHNT and CDR2 YYREEE (reference sequence). CDR3 in DNA: TGTGCCAGCAGCTCCTGGACGGGAAACTCTGGAAACACCATATATTTT. Protein: CASSSWTGNSGNTIYF.

The J gene is TRBJ2-1, the V gene TRBV18; 9 nucleotides align to TRBD1. CDR3 length: 16 amino acids. Trimming at V came to 6 bases and at J to 2 bases, leaving 8 bases not matched to a gene. Germline-derived CDR1 and CDR2 are KGHSH and LQKENI. Here the CDR3 DNA reads TGTGCCAGCTCCCGCAGGACAGGGGACGCCTACAATGAGCAGTTCTTC. It is translated as CASSRRTGDAYNEQFF.

The CDR3: CASSSGTGANYGYTF. The CDR3 DNA follows: TGCGCCAGCAGCTCCGGGACAGGGGCTAACTATGGCTACACCTTC. J is TRBJ1-2 and V is TRBV5-1; TRBD1 agrees at 10 bases. Germline trimming cut 3 bases from V and 0 bases from J; bases unmatched to any gene: 2. The germline CDR1 and CDR2 sequences are SGHRS and YFSETQ. The CDR3 is 15 residues long. The complete variable domain, with remaining parts taken from reference TRBV5-1 and TRBJ1-2, reads KAGVTQTPRYLIKTRGQQVTLSCSPISGHRSVSWYQQTPGQGLQFLFEYFSETQRNKGNFPGRFSGRQFSNSRSEMNVSTLELGDSALYLCASSSGTGANYGYTFGSGTRLTVV.

This clone appeared a few times. CDR3 sequence reads: CASSLWGNGYTF. The CDR3 DNA is TGTGCCAGCAGCTTGTGGGGTAATGGCTACACCTTC. The chain couples TRBV5-6 to TRBJ1-2; unclear D gene. The germline CDR1 and CDR2 sequences are SGHDT and YYEEEE. This CDR3 has 12 residues. Trimming pared 1 base from V and 6 bases from J, leaving 7 bases between.

This clone was recorded a few times. The rearrangement joins TRBV2 to TRBJ1-5; 7 nucleotides align to TRBD1. The CDR3 sequence is 14 residues long. V was clipped by 4 bases and J by 5 bases; unmatched bases: 5. Germline lookup yields CDR1 SNHLY and CDR2 FYNNEI. CDR3 protein: CASSGTGNYQPQHF. DNA of the CDR3: TGTGCCAGCAGTGGGACAGGTAACTATCAGCCCCAGCATTTT.

J is TRBJ1-4 and V is TRBV28, with D perhaps matching TRBD1 (6 bases). Germline V gene lookup returns CDR1 MDHEN and CDR2 SYDVKM. The germline V and J ends were trimmed by 2 bases and 6 bases, with 10 bases remaining between them. CDR3 length equals 14 residues. The CDR3 nucleotides are TGTGCCAGCAGTTTAAGCAGGGGATATGAAAAACTGTTTTTT. Its protein is CASSLSRGYEKLFF.

The rearrangement joins TRBV11-2 to TRBJ2-2; D call uncertain. CDR3 size: 11 residues. Looked up from germline, CDR1 is SGHAT and CDR2 is FQNNGV. Trimming stripped 6 bases from V and 5 bases from J, with 4 bases between. The CDR3 DNA reads TGTGCCAGCAGAACGACCGGGGAGCTGTTTTTT. Translated, it gives CASRTTGELFF.

This clone was recorded once. This chain uses TRBV21-1 with TRBJ1-1. TRBV21-1 is deemed a pseudogene. The CDR3 spans 14 residues. The CDR3 spells CASSEGNSGTEAFF. CDR3 bases: TGTGCCAGCAGCGAAGGGAATTCCGGCACTGAAGCTTTCTTT.

Regarding this clone: The sample has other DNA sequences that encode this CDR3 too. V gene TRBV18 combines with J gene TRBJ1-2; no clear D gene. This CDR3 has 13 amino acids. Trimming cost V 3 bases and J 7 bases, with 12 bases left between them. Looked up from germline, CDR1 is KGHSH and CDR2 is LQKENI. CDR3 amino acids: CASSPVSIGGYTF. CDR3 DNA: TGTGCCAGCTCACCCGTTAGCATAGGTGGCTACACCTTC.

The genes are TRBV7-9 and TRBJ1-4, with D uncertain. The germline V gene encodes CDR1 SEHNR and CDR2 FQNEAQ (reference sequence). V was trimmed by 2 bases and J by 5 bases, leaving 6 bases between them. CDR3 length: 13 residues. CDR3 nucleotide sequence: TGTGCCAGCAGCTTAACAGTGAATGAAAAACTGTTTTTT. Translated: CASSLTVNEKLFF.

J is TRBJ2-5 and V is TRBV5-6, with TRBD2 matching 8 bases. The CDR3 consists of 15 residues. Germline values: CDR1 SGHDT, CDR2 YYEEEE. Trimming cost V 4 bases and J 4 bases; bases outside gene matches: 9. This CDR3 is CASSHLSSGGETQYF. As DNA, the CDR3 is TGTGCCAGCAGCCATTTGTCGAGCGGGGGAGAGACCCAGTACTTC.

The chain recombines TRBV6-1 with TRBJ1-5; D remains ambiguous. Germline assignment: CDR1 MNHNS and CDR2 SASEGT. Trimming took off 6 bases at V and 6 bases at J, with 15 bases between the two ends. The CDR3 totals 14 residues. CDR3: CASRSTILGQPQHF. The CDR3 DNA is TGTGCCAGCAGATCTACCATTCTAGGTCAGCCCCAGCATTTT.

The V and J genes are TRBV7-2 and TRBJ2-1; TRBD2 matches 9 bases. The CDR3 totals 18 residues. V lost 0 bases to trimming and J lost 9 bases; unmatched junction nucleotides: 15. Looked up from germline, CDR1 is SGHTA and CDR2 is FQGNSA. Here the CDR3 reads CASSLAGGGANFLGEQFF. CDR3 DNA: TGTGCCAGCAGCTTAGCCGGCGGGGGGGCCAATTTTCTGGGTGAGCAGTTCTTC.

J is TRBJ2-4 and V is TRBV5-1; TRBD1 matches 8 bases. After removal of 3 bases from V and 5 bases from J, the junction contained 7 bases not matched to a gene. The CDR3 covers 15 residues. The germline V gene has CDR1 SGHRS and CDR2 YFSETQ. The CDR3 sequence is CASSSLDRDQNIQYF. In DNA, the CDR3 is TGCGCCAGCAGCTCATTGGACAGGGACCAAAACATTCAGTACTTC.

DNA for the CDR3: TGTGCCAGCAGCGGACAGATAAGTAATTCACCCCTCCACTTT. This gives the protein CASSGQISNSPLHF. This chain connects TRBV27 to TRBJ1-6; a possible D gene is TRBD1 (6 bases). Trimming removed 6 bases at V and 6 bases at J, with 12 bases between. Germline V CDR1 and CDR2: MNHEY, SMNVEV (reference sequence). The CDR3 sequence is 14 residues long.

V is TRBV5-1 and J is TRBJ1-5; 10 bases are a match to TRBD1. J gave up 7 bases and V 4 bases, and 5 bases lay outside the gene matches. Germline assignment: CDR1 SGHRS and CDR2 YFSETQ. The CDR3 length is 14 residues. The CDR3 DNA sequence: TGCGCCAGCAGCCCCGGGACAGGGGAACAGCCCCAGCATTTT. It yields the protein CASSPGTGEQPQHF. Full variable domain (rest looked up from reference TRBV5-1 and TRBJ1-5): KAGVTQTPRYLIKTRGQQVTLSCSPISGHRSVSWYQQTPGQGLQFLFEYFSETQRNKGNFPGRFSGRQFSNSRSEMNVSTLELGDSALYLCASSPGTGEQPQHFGDGTRLSIL.

The chain employs TRBV28 and TRBJ2-5; 7 bases align to TRBD1. The CDR3 length is 12 residues. CDR1 and CDR2 (germline): MDHEN, SYDVKM. With 10 bases clipped from V and 4 bases from J, the junction kept 6 bases outside the gene matches. The CDR3 reads CATTRGLETQYF. CDR3 DNA: TGTGCCACGACCAGGGGGTTAGAGACCCAGTACTTC.

CDR3 region: CASSLAVNNEQFF. In nucleotides, the CDR3 is TGTGCCAGCAGCTTAGCGGTGAACAATGAGCAGTTCTTC. This chain connects TRBV7-9 to TRBJ2-1, with D hard to call. This CDR3 region has 13 residues. V lost 0 bases, J lost 5 bases, and 5 bases lay in between. CDR1 is SEHNR, CDR2 FQNEAQ, per germline (reference sequence).

The J gene is TRBJ1-1, the V gene TRBV5-1, with 11 positions matching TRBD1. This CDR3 has 14 residues. The junction had 6 bases not matched to a gene; V was cut back by 3 bases and J by 8 bases. CDR1 SGHRS and CDR2 YFSETQ come from the germline V gene. In DNA, the CDR3 is TGCGCCAGCAGCTCCTCGGACAGGGGGCCCGAAGCTTTCTTT. Protein: CASSSSDRGPEAFF.

The V call is TRBV5-1, the J call TRBJ2-5; D is unclear. There are 15 residues in the CDR3. The germline CDR1 and CDR2 sequences are SGHRS and YFSETQ. Trimming took 6 bases from V and 4 from J, leaving 19 bases between them. The DNA for the CDR3 is TGCGCCAGCAACCCTGACCCTAATCAGAGAGAGACCCAGTACTTC. Protein product: CASNPDPNQRETQYF.

This clone occurred once. CDR3 sequence: CASSHPGQGGIQAYNEQFF. The CDR3 DNA is TGCGCCAGCAGCCATCCGGGACAGGGGGGAATACAGGCCTACAATGAGCAGTTCTTC. The J gene is TRBJ2-1, the V gene TRBV4-1; 11 nucleotides match TRBD1. The junction had 12 bases not matched to a gene; V was cut back by 3 bases and J by 2 bases. Looked up from germline, CDR1 is MGHRA and CDR2 is YSYEKL. CDR3 length: 19 amino acids.

The rearrangement links TRBV2 to TRBJ1-2; weak D call: TRBD1 (5 bases). Germline assignment: CDR1 SNHLY and CDR2 FYNNEI. Trimming pared 5 bases from V and 4 bases from J, leaving 8 bases between. The CDR3 is made up of 12 amino acids. The CDR3 region is CASSPDTYGYTF. DNA of the CDR3: TGTGCCAGCAGTCCGGACACCTATGGCTACACCTTC. Looking up the rest from reference TRBV2 and TRBJ1-2 gives the full variable domain: EPEVTQTPSHQVTQMGQEVILRCVPISNHLYFYWYRQILGQKVEFLVSFYNNEISEKSEIFDDQFSVERPDGSNFTLKIRSTKLEDSAMYFCASSPDTYGYTFGSGTRLTVV.